This passage covers 5 T cell receptor beta chains from one sample sequenced in a study of OX40 agonist ivuxolimab in advanced cancers. The library was made by the immunoSEQ multiplex PCR assay. Not all clones reach the TCRdb copy of this immuneACCESS table, which keeps in-frame sequences only. Checked studies attribute under half of the gap to unresolved V genes and leave the rest unexplained. For this sample the table gives approximately 14,000 clones, of which nearly 80% were detected only once. About 35% of the sample belongs to the ten largest clones. Here the sequenced sample was CD4+ or CD8+ T cells sorted from blood, taken in a trial of the OX40 agonist ivuxolimab. The receptor source for this set is an adult with an advanced solid tumor such as melanoma, head and neck, liver or kidney cancer.

The chain carries TRBV5-4 and TRBJ1-4; 9 positions agree with TRBD1. After removal of 0 bases from V and 5 bases from J, the junction contained 2 bases not matched to a gene. This CDR3 spans 15 amino acids. Germline values: CDR1 SGHNT, CDR2 YYREEE (reference sequence). CDR3 sequence reads: CASSLEGTGNEKLFF. For the CDR3, the DNA is TGTGCCAGCAGCTTGGAGGGGACAGGGAATGAAAAACTGTTTTTT. The complete variable domain, with remaining parts taken from reference TRBV5-4 and TRBJ1-4, reads ETGVTQSPTHLIKTRGQQVTLRCSSQSGHNTVSWYQQALGQGPQFIFQYYREEENGRGNFPPRFSGLQFPNYSSELNVNALELDDSALYLCASSLEGTGNEKLFFGSGTQLSVL.

This clone was recorded once. It differs at one base from a far larger clone, so likely a read error. The genes are TRBV1 and TRBJ2-7. TRBV1 is reported as a pseudogene. CDR3 length: 17 residues. The CDR3 coding sequence is TGCACCAGCAGCCAAGAGGGTCTAGGCTCAGGCCCCTACGAGCAGTACTTC. Its protein product is CTSSQEGLGSGPYEQYF.

The chain is built from TRBV19 and TRBJ1-6; D is ambiguous. CDR3 length: 13 residues. Trimming left V 3 bases short and J 7 bases short, with 7 bases between. CDR1 LNHDA and CDR2 SQIVND come from the germline V gene (reference sequence). Written as DNA, the CDR3 is TGTGCCAGTAGTATTATTAGCAATTCACCCCTCCACTTT. This gives the protein CASSIISNSPLHF.

The chain employs TRBV4-3 and TRBJ1-1; no firm D call. Trimming pared 4 bases from V and 6 bases from J, leaving 15 bases between. This CDR3 has 14 residues. The germline V gene encodes CDR1 LGHNA and CDR2 YSLEER. The CDR3 sequence is CASSPGSSSSEAFF. As DNA, the CDR3 is TGCGCCAGCAGCCCAGGCAGCTCCAGCTCTGAAGCTTTCTTT.

The genes are TRBV4-2 and TRBJ2-1, with 7 bases that match TRBD2. The CDR3 length is 18 residues. The germline V gene encodes CDR1 LGHNA and CDR2 YNFKEQ. After removal of 0 bases from V and 3 bases from J, the junction contained 11 bases not matched to a gene. Here the CDR3 reads CASSQEKSGLADYNEQFF. The CDR3 DNA follows: TGTGCCAGCAGCCAAGAAAAATCCGGCCTAGCGGACTACAATGAGCAGTTCTTC.